What follows is one T cell receptor (beta chain) and its context. Its antigen is currently unknown. Only in-frame clones appear in the TCRdb table, and some are missing; sequencing was by immunoSEQ multiplex PCR. Here the sample spans 5,800 or so clones, approximately 64% being singletons. The sample is drawn from a study of tumor-infiltrating lymphocytes in localized non-small cell lung cancer. The V and J ends lost 4 bases and 3 bases respectively, with 14 bases between them. This CDR3 is built from 15 residues. Germline CDR1 and CDR2: SGHAT and FQNNGV. General study findings and limits: IM1 and IM2 tumors showed no difference in T-cell fraction. TCR sequencing covered a subset of patients with enough tissue.

The sequencing input was uninvolved lung tissue not adjacent to the tumor. This TCR came from a human donor with non-small cell lung cancer. The chain links TRBV11-2 to TRBJ2-3; either TRBD1 or TRBD2 may fit D (5 bases each). The CDR3 coding sequence is TGTGCCAGCAGCTCAGGGCCTGGGGAGACAGATACGCAGTATTTT. Protein sequence: CASSSGPGETDTQYF.